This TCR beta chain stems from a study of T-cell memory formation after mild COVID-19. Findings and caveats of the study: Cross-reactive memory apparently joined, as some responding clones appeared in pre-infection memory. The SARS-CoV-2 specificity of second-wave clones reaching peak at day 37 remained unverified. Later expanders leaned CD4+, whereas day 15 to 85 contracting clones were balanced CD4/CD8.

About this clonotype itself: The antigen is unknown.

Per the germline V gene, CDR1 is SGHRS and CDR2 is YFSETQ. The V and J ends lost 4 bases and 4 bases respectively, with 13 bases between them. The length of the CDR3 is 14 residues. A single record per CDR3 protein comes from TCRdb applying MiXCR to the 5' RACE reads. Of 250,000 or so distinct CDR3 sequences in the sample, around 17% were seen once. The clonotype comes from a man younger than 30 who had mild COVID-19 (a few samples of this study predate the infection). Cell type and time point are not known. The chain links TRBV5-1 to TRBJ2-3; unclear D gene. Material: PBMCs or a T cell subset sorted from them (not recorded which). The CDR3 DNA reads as TGCGCCAGCAGCCCGGAACTTGGGGCAGATACGCAGTATTTT. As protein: CASSPELGADTQYF.